The TCR beta chain described here comes from a study of beta chain features in type 1 diabetes. Study conclusions and caveats: Type 1 diabetes patients had VDJ junctions that carried fewer insertions and more deletions.

V gave up 3 bases and J gave up 0 bases, with 13 bases separating them. The length of the CDR3 is 16 residues. Germline lookup yields CDR1 SGHNT and CDR2 YYREEE (reference sequence). On this clone: Its specificity is not known.

Expressed TCRB transcripts were sequenced because the entire RNA isolate underwent reverse transcription. Profiling relied on immunoSEQ multiplex PCR, and the TCRdb table lists in-frame clones only, not all of them. The table shows tens of thousands of clones, with about 32% occurring only once. The sequence was obtained from a woman aged 18-29 years in good health. Sequencing was done on a sample of stem cell memory CD4+ T cells from blood. The J gene is TRBJ2-1, the V gene TRBV5-4; D is uncertain. The CDR3 region has the DNA TGTGCCAGCAGCTCTCCTCCGGTGAGCTCCTACAATGAGCAGTTCTTC. It specifies CASSSPPVSSYNEQFF.